A single T cell receptor beta chain is shown here with its context. Antigen: not known. The sample originates from a study of shared clonotypes between healthy human individuals. Study-level points and caveats: Sampling included only blood; tissue repertoires likely differ. Sequencing depth was a factor that was expected to affect clonotype sharing among donors. It was observed that approximately 5% of naive CD4 clonotypes were shared across a few donors.

Positive CCR7 selection of CD45RO-negative cells yielded the naive CD8 cells, and terminally differentiated effector memory CD45RA+ cells were excluded. Each cell subset's genomic DNA was divided evenly among several immunoSEQ plates. Sequencing used immunoSEQ multiplex PCR; TCRdb keeps in-frame clones, though not all of them. Seen here are about 2,100,000 clones, about 92% observed once, and the top ten hold 1.7%. The CDR3 covers 14 residues. Germline CDR1 is MNHEY and CDR2 is SMNVEV (reference sequence). Deletions cut 0 bases from V and 3 bases from J, with 9 bases between. Source material: naive CD8+ T cells from PBMCs. This TCR was sampled from a man between 18 and 35 years old in good health. Some clones in this sample may be carry-over from other donors' samples. The V gene is TRBV27, the J gene TRBJ2-7; D is undetermined. CDR3 coding DNA: TGTGCCAGCAGTTTATCTCGAGACCTCTACGAGCAGTACTTC. Translation gives CASSLSRDLYEQYF.